The 26 T cell receptor beta chains below were found in one sample sequenced in a study of a mutant IDH1 vaccine in newly diagnosed glioma. Measured with immunoSEQ multiplex PCR; TCRdb has only the in-frame clones, and not every one. The sample gives about 94,000 clones, about 90% of which show up once; 0.7% to 0.95% is in the top ten. Their cognate antigens are unknown. The sample's time point: week 47, end of study. What each vaccine dose contained was 300 ug of mutant IDH1 20-mer peptide, accompanied by topical imiquimod. The starting material was PBMCs, obtained from a glioma patient whose treatment included an IDH1 peptide vaccine. Every receptor here comes from a woman aged 45-65 years with glioma.

This rearrangement joins TRBV9 to TRBJ2-7; D is ambiguous. CDR3 length equals 15 residues. Germline loops: CDR1 SGDLS, CDR2 YYNGEE. Trimming pared 0 bases from V and 4 bases from J, leaving 14 bases between. CDR3 sequence: CASSVAPDGTYEQYF. For the CDR3, the DNA is TGTGCCAGCAGCGTAGCCCCCGACGGAACTTACGAGCAGTACTTC. The entire variable domain, with the rest obtained from reference TRBV9 and TRBJ2-7, is as follows: DSGVTQTPKHLITATGQRVTLRCSPRSGDLSVYWYQQSLDQGLQFLIQYYNGEERAKGNILERFSAQQFPDLHSELNLSSLELGDSALYFCASSVAPDGTYEQYFGPGTRLTVT.

The CDR3 is CASSPIGLATEQFF. The CDR3 nucleotides are TGTGCCAGCAGCCCTATCGGACTAGCGACCGAGCAGTTCTTC. The rearrangement links TRBV28 to TRBJ2-1, with 9 nucleotides matching TRBD2. Germline assignment: CDR1 MDHEN and CDR2 SYDVKM. This CDR3 is built from 14 residues. Trimming took 6 bases from V and 10 from J; bases not matched to a gene: 10.

The genes are TRBV7-2 and TRBJ1-6; the match to TRBD1 covers 9 bases. Germline lookup yields CDR1 SGHTA and CDR2 FQGNSA. Trimming cost V 5 bases and J 10 bases; bases outside gene matches: 9. The CDR3 is 15 residues long. The CDR3 protein is CASSEGQGFKSPLHF. Here the CDR3 DNA reads TGTGCCAGCAGCGAGGGACAGGGCTTTAAGTCACCCCTCCACTTT.

The J gene is TRBJ2-7, the V gene TRBV19; weak D call: TRBD2 (7 bases). The CDR3 extends over 15 amino acids. CDR1 and CDR2 (germline): LNHDA, SQIVND (reference sequence). Trimming took off 2 bases at V and 3 bases at J, with 14 bases between the two ends. In DNA, the CDR3 is TGTGCCAGTAGTATAATATCGGGGGGCGGCTACGAGCAGTACTTC. The encoded protein is CASSIISGGGYEQYF. Drawing the rest from reference TRBV19 and TRBJ2-7, the complete variable domain is DGGITQSPKYLFRKEGQNVTLSCEQNLNHDAMYWYRQDPGQGLRLIYYSQIVNDFQKGDIAEGYSVSREKKESFPLTVTSAQKNPTAFYLCASSIISGGGYEQYFGPGTRLTVT.

This clone was observed once. This chain links TRBV5-1 with TRBJ1-1; 10 nucleotides align to TRBD1. The CDR3 has 15 amino acids. The germline CDR1 and CDR2 sequences are SGHRS and YFSETQ. V shed 10 bases, J shed 1 base, and the junction held 10 bases outside the gene matches. The CDR3 here is CARRDRGVRNTEAFF. For the CDR3, the DNA is TGCGCCCGCCGGGACAGGGGAGTTAGGAACACTGAAGCTTTCTTT. Variable domain in full (rest from reference TRBV5-1 and TRBJ1-1): KAGVTQTPRYLIKTRGQQVTLSCSPISGHRSVSWYQQTPGQGLQFLFEYFSETQRNKGNFPGRFSGRQFSNSRSEMNVSTLELGDSALYLCARRDRGVRNTEAFFGQGTRLTVV.

This sequence joins TRBV14 and TRBJ2-2, with 9 bases identical to TRBD1. Germline CDR1 is SGHDN and CDR2 is FVKESK. The trim removed 2 bases at V and 2 bases at J, leaving 12 bases unmatched. This CDR3 has 19 amino acids. CDR3 in DNA: TGTGCCAGCAGCCAATCGGGAGGCACAGGGGGCACCAACACCGGGGAGCTGTTTTTT. This gives the protein CASSQSGGTGGTNTGELFF.

The chain combines TRBV9 with TRBJ2-1; 9 bases fit TRBD2. The CDR3 has 15 amino acids. J was trimmed by 6 bases and V by 4 bases; bases with no gene match: 8. CDR1 is SGDLS and CDR2 is YYNGEE in the germline V gene. CDR3 protein: CASSPLAGPLNEQFF. Written as DNA, the CDR3 is TGTGCCAGCAGCCCCCTAGCGGGACCCCTCAATGAGCAGTTCTTC.

The gene calls are TRBV4-1 and TRBJ2-5, with D possibly TRBD2 on 5 matching bases. Germline loops: CDR1 MGHRA, CDR2 YSYEKL. The CDR3 has 17 residues. Trimming stripped 0 bases from V and 9 bases from J, with 23 bases between. The CDR3 here is CASSQDLGAGSRVSQYF. As DNA, the CDR3 is TGCGCCAGCAGCCAAGATCTGGGAGCTGGTTCAAGAGTGTCCCAGTACTTC.

The V call is TRBV6-6, the J call TRBJ2-7; D might be TRBD1 (6 bases). Per germline, CDR1 MNHNY and CDR2 SVGAGI (reference sequence). CDR3 size: 14 residues. V was cut by 10 bases and J by 5 bases, with 21 bases left in between. CDR3 in DNA: TGTGCCACCCTCCCAGGACAGAGGAAACACGAGCAGTACTTC. Its protein product is CATLPGQRKHEQYF.

The V call is TRBV7-9, the J call TRBJ1-4; D gene uncertain. V was cut by 3 bases and J by 8 bases, with 22 bases left in between. CDR1 SEHNR and CDR2 FQNEAQ come from the germline V gene (reference sequence). The CDR3 spans 17 residues. The DNA for the CDR3 is TGTGCCAGCAGCTTGGTCCGGGGTGGGAGTTTCGGAGAAAAACTGTTTTTT. Protein sequence: CASSLVRGGSFGEKLFF.

The chain links TRBV29-1 to TRBJ2-5, with D possibly matching TRBD2 (6 bases). Trimming removed 5 bases at V and 1 base at J, with 14 bases between. The germline V gene encodes CDR1 SQVTM and CDR2 ANQGSEA. The CDR3 spans 14 residues. CDR3 loop: CSVRLAVLQETQYF. CDR3 DNA sequence: TGCAGCGTTCGATTAGCGGTACTCCAAGAGACCCAGTACTTC.

The rearrangement joins TRBV9 to TRBJ2-2, with TRBD2 matching 7 bases. This CDR3 contains 15 residues. Germline lookup yields CDR1 SGDLS and CDR2 YYNGEE. Trimming at V came to 3 bases and at J to 5 bases, leaving 7 bases not matched to a gene. Here the CDR3 DNA reads TGTGCCAGCAGCGGTAGTCTAGCGGCAACCGGGGAGCTGTTTTTT. Translated, it gives CASSGSLAATGELFF.

This chain uses TRBV7-8 with TRBJ2-7, with no clear D. Germline CDR1 SGHVS, CDR2 FQNEAQ. Trimming pared 0 bases from V and 2 bases from J, leaving 8 bases between. The CDR3 totals 14 residues. The CDR3 is CASSLAGRAYEQYF. CDR3 DNA: TGTGCCAGCAGCTTAGCGGGTAGGGCCTACGAGCAGTACTTC.

This chain uses TRBV2 with TRBJ2-5, with TRBD2 matching 14 bases. Trimming took 3 bases from V and 4 from J; bases not matched to a gene: 4. This CDR3 spans 16 amino acids. CDR1 is SNHLY, CDR2 FYNNEI, per germline. The CDR3: CASSEAGLAGVETQYF. The CDR3 region has the DNA TGTGCCAGCAGTGAGGCGGGACTAGCGGGAGTAGAGACCCAGTACTTC.

This CDR3 reads CAWSVYRPTGDFSTEAFF. The CDR3 DNA is TGTGCCTGGAGTGTATATAGGCCAACTGGAGACTTTTCCACTGAAGCTTTCTTT. The V and J genes are TRBV30 and TRBJ1-1, with unresolved D. The CDR3 spans 18 residues. Germline CDR1 GTSNPN, CDR2 SVGIG (reference sequence). V was clipped by 0 bases and J by 4 bases, with 24 bases between them.

This chain uses TRBV5-1 with TRBJ2-7; 8 bases align to TRBD1. The germline gives CDR1 SGHRS, CDR2 YFSETQ. Trimming at V came to 3 bases and at J to 2 bases, leaving 7 bases not matched to a gene. This CDR3 region has 15 residues. The CDR3 loop is CASSWSYRGAYEQYF. CDR3 coding DNA: TGCGCCAGCAGCTGGAGTTACAGGGGGGCCTACGAGCAGTACTTC.

V is TRBV29-1 and J is TRBJ2-1; D is unclear. CDR3 length: 12 residues. Germline values: CDR1 SQVTM, CDR2 ANQGSEA. Trimming removed 0 bases from V and 8 bases from J, with 8 bases in between. CDR3 residues: CSVEDLGHEQFF. CDR3 bases: TGCAGCGTTGAAGATCTGGGCCATGAGCAGTTCTTC.

This rearrangement joins TRBV5-6 to TRBJ1-2, with 7 positions matching TRBD1. This CDR3 spans 15 amino acids. The J segment lost 0 bases and the V segment lost 4 bases, leaving 6 bases of the junction unmatched. Germline CDR1 is SGHDT and CDR2 is YYEEEE. CDR3 amino acids: CASSPPGTANYGYTF. CDR3 DNA sequence: TGTGCCAGCAGCCCGCCGGGGACAGCTAACTATGGCTACACCTTC. The complete variable domain, with remaining parts taken from reference TRBV5-6 and TRBJ1-2, reads DAGVTQSPTHLIKTRGQQVTLRCSPKSGHDTVSWYQQALGQGPQFIFQYYEEEERQRGNFPDRFSGHQFPNYSSELNVNALLLGDSALYLCASSPPGTANYGYTFGSGTRLTVV.

The chain recombines TRBV18 with TRBJ2-1; no reliable D call. Trimming took off 2 bases at V and 8 bases at J, with 7 bases between the two ends. This CDR3 has 12 amino acids. Per the germline V gene, CDR1 is KGHSH and CDR2 is LQKENI. The CDR3 DNA is TGTGCCAGCTCACCAAGTAACGATGAGCAGTTCTTC. Protein sequence: CASSPSNDEQFF.

This clone was picked up a small number of times. This chain connects TRBV27 to TRBJ2-1, with D tentatively TRBD2 (5 bases). This CDR3 is built from 16 residues. Germline V CDR1 and CDR2: MNHEY, SMNVEV (reference sequence). Deletions cut 0 bases from V and 3 bases from J, with 12 bases between. The CDR3 DNA reads TGTGCCAGCAGTTTATCTCCTAGCAGCGGCTACAATGAGCAGTTCTTC. Residues: CASSLSPSSGYNEQFF.

V usage is TRBV27 and J usage is TRBJ2-5; 11 bases are shared with TRBD2. The CDR3 extends over 16 amino acids. With V trimmed by 5 bases and J by 1 base, 6 bases remained unmatched. CDR1 and CDR2 from the germline V gene are MNHEY and SMNVEV (reference sequence). CDR3 in amino acids: CASSPGTSGIQETQYF. The CDR3 DNA reads TGTGCCAGCAGTCCAGGGACTAGCGGAATCCAAGAGACCCAGTACTTC.

This chain links TRBV19 with TRBJ2-7; possible D gene TRBD2, 6 bases. The V and J ends lost 2 bases and 6 bases respectively, with 8 bases between them. Per germline, CDR1 LNHDA and CDR2 SQIVND (reference sequence). The CDR3 is made up of 12 amino acids. The CDR3 here is CASSIWRGEQYF. CDR3 sequence (DNA): TGTGCCAGTAGTATATGGAGGGGCGAGCAGTACTTC.

This clone was counted a single time. The genes are TRBV27 and TRBJ1-1; weak D call: TRBD1 (6 bases). Deletions cut 3 bases from V and 1 base from J, with 9 bases between. This CDR3 comprises 14 residues. Germline V lookup: CDR1 MNHEY, CDR2 SMNVEV (reference sequence). In nucleotides, the CDR3 is TGTGCCAGCAGTTTTTCCAGGGGGAACACTGAAGCTTTCTTT. Amino acids: CASSFSRGNTEAFF.

This sequence joins TRBV19 and TRBJ2-3; 9 positions agree with TRBD2. V dropped 1 base and J dropped 10; count of bases not matched to a gene: 15. The germline CDR1 and CDR2 sequences are LNHDA and SQIVND (reference sequence). The CDR3 length is 17 residues. The chain's CDR3 is CASSIVLAGVPQGSQYF. As DNA, the CDR3 is TGTGCCAGTAGTATAGTGTTAGCGGGAGTCCCCCAAGGATCGCAGTATTTT.

This chain joins TRBV28 and TRBJ1-5; unclear D gene. The CDR3 consists of 14 residues. Trimming pared 8 bases from V and 2 bases from J, leaving 13 bases between. Germline CDR1 and CDR2: MDHEN and SYDVKM. The CDR3 loop reads CASELEGGNQPQHF. DNA of the CDR3: TGTGCCAGCGAACTTGAGGGAGGCAATCAGCCCCAGCATTTT.

This rearrangement joins TRBV4-1 to TRBJ2-3; perhaps TRBD2 as D (5 bases). This CDR3 spans 14 amino acids. The V end was cut by 8 bases, the J end by 2 bases, with 14 bases between. The germline gives CDR1 MGHRA, CDR2 YSYEKL. Here the CDR3 reads CASGPERLTDTQYF. The CDR3 coding sequence is TGCGCCAGCGGTCCGGAGCGGCTCACAGATACGCAGTATTTT.